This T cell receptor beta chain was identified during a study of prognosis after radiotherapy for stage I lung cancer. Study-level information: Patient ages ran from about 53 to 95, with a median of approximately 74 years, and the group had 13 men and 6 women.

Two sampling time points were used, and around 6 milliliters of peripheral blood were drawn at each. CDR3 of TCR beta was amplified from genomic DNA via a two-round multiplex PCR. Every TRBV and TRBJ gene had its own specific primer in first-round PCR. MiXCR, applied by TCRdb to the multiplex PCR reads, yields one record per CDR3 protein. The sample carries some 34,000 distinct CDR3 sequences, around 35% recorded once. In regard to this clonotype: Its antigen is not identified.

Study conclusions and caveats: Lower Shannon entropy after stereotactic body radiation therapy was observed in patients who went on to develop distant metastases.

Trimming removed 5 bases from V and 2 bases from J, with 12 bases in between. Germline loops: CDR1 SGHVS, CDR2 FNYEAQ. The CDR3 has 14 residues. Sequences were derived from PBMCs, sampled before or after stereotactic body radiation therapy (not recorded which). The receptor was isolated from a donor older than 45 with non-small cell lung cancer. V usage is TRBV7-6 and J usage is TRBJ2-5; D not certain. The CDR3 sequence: CASSPLIGQETQYF. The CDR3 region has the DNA TGTGCCAGCAGCCCTCTGATAGGACAAGAGACCCAGTACTTC.